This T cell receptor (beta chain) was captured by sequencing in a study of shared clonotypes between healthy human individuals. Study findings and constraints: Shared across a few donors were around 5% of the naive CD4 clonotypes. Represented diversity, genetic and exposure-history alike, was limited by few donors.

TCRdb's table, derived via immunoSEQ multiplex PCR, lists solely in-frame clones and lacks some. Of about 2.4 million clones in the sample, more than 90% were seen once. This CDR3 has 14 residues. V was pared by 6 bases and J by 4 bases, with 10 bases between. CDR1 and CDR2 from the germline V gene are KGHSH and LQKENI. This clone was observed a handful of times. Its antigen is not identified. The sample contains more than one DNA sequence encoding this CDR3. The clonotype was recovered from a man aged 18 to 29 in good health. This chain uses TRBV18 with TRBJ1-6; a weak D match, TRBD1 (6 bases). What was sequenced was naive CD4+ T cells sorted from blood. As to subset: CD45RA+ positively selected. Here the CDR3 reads CASSPTGYNSPLHF. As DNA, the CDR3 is TGTGCCAGCTCGCCCACAGGGTATAATTCACCCCTCCACTTT.